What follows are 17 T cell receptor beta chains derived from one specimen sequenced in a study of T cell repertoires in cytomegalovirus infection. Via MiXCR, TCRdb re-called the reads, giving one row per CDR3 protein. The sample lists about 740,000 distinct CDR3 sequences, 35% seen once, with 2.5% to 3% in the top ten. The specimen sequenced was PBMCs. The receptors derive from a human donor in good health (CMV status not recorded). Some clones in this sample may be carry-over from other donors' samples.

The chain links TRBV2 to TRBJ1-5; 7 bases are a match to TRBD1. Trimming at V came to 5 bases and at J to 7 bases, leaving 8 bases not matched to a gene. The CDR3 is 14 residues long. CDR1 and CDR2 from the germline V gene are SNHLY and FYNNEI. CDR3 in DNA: TGTGCCAGCAGTCGAGACAGGGCGAGGCAGCCCCAGCATTTT. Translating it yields CASSRDRARQPQHF.

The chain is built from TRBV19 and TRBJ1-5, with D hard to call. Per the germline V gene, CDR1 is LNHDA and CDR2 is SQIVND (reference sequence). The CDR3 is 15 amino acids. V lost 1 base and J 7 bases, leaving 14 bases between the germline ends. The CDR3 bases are TGTGCCAGTAGTATAGGGGCACCCGGGCACCAGCCCCAGCATTTT. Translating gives CASSIGAPGHQPQHF.

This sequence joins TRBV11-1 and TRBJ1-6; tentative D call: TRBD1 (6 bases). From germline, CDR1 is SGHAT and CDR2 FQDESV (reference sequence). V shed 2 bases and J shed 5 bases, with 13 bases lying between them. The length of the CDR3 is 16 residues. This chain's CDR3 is CASSLRQQGNNSPLHF. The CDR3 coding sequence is TGTGCCAGCAGCTTACGTCAACAGGGAAATAATTCACCCCTCCACTTT.

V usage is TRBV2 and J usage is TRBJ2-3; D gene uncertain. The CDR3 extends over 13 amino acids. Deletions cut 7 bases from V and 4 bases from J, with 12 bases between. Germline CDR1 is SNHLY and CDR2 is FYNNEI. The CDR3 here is CASNRRCPDTQYF. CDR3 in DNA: TGTGCCAGCAACCGTCGATGTCCAGATACGCAGTATTTT.

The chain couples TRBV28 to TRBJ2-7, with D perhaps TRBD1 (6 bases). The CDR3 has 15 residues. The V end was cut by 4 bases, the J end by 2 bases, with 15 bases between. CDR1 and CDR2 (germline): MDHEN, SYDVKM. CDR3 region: CASSSPHNRAYEQYF. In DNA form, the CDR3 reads TGTGCCAGCAGTTCTCCCCACAACAGGGCCTACGAGCAGTACTTC.

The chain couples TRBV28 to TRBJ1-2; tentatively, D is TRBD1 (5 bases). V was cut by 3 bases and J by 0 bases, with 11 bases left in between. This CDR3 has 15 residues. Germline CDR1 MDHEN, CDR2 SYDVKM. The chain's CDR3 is CASSFLDTSNYGYTF. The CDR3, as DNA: TGTGCCAGCAGTTTTCTGGACACTTCTAACTATGGCTACACCTTC.

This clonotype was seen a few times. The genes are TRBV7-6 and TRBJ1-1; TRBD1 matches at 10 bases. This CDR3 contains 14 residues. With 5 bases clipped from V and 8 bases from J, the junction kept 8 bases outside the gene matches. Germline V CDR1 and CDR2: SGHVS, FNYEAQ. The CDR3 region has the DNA TGTGCCAGCAGCCAGGACCGGACAGGGGGAGAAGCTTTCTTT. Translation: CASSQDRTGGEAFF.

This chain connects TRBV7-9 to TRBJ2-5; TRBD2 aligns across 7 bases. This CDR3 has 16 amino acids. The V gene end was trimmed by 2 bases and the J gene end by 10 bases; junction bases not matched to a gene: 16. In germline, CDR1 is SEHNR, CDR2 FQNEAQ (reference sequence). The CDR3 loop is CASSLSEGSGATVQYF. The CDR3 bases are TGTGCCAGCAGCTTATCAGAGGGGAGCGGGGCCACAGTCCAGTACTTC.

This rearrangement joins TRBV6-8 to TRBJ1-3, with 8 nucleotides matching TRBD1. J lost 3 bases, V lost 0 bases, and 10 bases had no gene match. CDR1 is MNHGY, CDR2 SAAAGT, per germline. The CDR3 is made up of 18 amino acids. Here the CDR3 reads CASSYSGTTGVLGNTIYF. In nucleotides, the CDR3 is TGTGCCAGCAGTTACTCCGGAACGACAGGGGTCCTTGGAAACACCATATATTTT.

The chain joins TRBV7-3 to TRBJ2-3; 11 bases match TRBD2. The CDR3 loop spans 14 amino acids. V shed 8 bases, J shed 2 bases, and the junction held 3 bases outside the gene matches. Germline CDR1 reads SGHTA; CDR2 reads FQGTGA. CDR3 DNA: TGTGCCAGCTTGACTAGCGGGATCACAGATACGCAGTATTTT. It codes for CASLTSGITDTQYF.

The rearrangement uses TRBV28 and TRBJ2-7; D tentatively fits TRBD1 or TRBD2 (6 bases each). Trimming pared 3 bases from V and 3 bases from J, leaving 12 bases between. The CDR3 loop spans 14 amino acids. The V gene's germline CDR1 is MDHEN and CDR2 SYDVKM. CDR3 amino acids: CASSFGGTIYEQYF. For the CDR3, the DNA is TGTGCCAGCAGTTTCGGCGGGACAATCTACGAGCAGTACTTC.

CDR3: CAWSSNLGTGDEKLFF. CDR3 DNA sequence: TGTGCCTGGAGTTCGAACCTCGGGACAGGGGATGAAAAACTGTTTTTT. The chain has TRBV30 and TRBJ1-4; 10 bases match TRBD1. The CDR3 runs to 16 residues. CDR1 and CDR2 (germline): GTSNPN, SVGIG (reference sequence). V was clipped by 2 bases and J by 6 bases; unmatched bases: 9.

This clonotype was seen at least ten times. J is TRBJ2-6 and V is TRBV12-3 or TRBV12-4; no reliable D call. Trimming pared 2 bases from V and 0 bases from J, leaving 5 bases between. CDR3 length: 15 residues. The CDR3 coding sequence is TGTGCCAGCAGTTTACATCCCTCTGGGGCCAACGTCCTGACTTTC. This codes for CASSLHPSGANVLTF.

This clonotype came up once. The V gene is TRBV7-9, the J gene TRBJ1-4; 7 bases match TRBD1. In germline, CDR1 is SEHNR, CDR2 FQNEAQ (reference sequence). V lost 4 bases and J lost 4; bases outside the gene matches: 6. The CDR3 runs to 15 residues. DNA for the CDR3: TGTGCCAGCAGCTCCGGACAGGCCCTTAATGAAAAACTGTTTTTT. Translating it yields CASSSGQALNEKLFF.

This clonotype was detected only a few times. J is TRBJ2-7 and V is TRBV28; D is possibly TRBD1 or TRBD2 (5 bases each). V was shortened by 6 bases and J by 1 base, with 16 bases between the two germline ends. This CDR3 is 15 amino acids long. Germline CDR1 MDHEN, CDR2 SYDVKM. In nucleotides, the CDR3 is TGTGCCAGCAGCCTGGGCTGGGGGAATTCCTACGAGCAGTACTTC. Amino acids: CASSLGWGNSYEQYF.

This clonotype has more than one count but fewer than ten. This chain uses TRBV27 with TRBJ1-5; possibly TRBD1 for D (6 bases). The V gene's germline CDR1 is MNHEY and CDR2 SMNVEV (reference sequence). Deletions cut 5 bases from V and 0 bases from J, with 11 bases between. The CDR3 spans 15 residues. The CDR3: CASSRRGYSNQPQHF. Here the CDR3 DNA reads TGTGCCAGCAGTCGTAGGGGGTATAGCAATCAGCCCCAGCATTTT.

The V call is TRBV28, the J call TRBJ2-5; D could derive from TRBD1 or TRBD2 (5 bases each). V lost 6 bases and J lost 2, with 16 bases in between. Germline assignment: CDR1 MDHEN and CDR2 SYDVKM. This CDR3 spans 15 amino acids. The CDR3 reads CASSGDGHLQETQYF. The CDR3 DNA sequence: TGTGCCAGCAGCGGGGACGGACACCTTCAAGAGACCCAGTACTTC.